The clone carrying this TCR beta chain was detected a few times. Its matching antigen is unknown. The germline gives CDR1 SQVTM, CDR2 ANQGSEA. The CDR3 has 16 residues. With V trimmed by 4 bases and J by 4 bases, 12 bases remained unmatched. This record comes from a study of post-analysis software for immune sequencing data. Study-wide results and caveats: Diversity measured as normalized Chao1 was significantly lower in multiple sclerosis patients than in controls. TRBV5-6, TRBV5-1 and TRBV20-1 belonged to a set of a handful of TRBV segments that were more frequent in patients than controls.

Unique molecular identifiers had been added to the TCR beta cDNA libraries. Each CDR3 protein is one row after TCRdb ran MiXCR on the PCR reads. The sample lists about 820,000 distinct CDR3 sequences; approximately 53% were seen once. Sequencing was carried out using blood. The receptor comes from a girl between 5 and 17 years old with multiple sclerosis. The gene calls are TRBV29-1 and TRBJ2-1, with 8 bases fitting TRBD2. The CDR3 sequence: CSVVIRGLAGYNEQFF. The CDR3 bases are TGCAGCGTTGTAATACGCGGGCTAGCGGGTTACAATGAGCAGTTCTTC.